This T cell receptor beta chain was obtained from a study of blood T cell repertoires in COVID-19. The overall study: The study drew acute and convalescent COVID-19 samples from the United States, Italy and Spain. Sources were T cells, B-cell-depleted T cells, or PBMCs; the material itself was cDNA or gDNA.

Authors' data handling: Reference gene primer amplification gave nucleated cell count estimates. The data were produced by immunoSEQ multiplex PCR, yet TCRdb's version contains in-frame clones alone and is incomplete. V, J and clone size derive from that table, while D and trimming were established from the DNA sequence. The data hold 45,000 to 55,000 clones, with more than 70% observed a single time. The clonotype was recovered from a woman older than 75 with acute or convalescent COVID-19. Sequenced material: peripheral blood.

DNA of the CDR3: TGTGCCAGCAGCTTAGCAACTAGCGGGGGGGCAGAGCAGTTCTTC. Residues: CASSLATSGGAEQFF. The chain employs TRBV7-2 and TRBJ2-1; 13 positions match TRBD2. CDR3 size: 15 residues. Trimming took 0 bases from V and 10 from J; bases not matched to a gene: 3. Per germline, CDR1 SGHTA and CDR2 FQGNSA.